The rows below give T cell receptor beta chains drawn from one sample of a study of radiotherapy plus CTLA-4 blockade in lung cancer. Using immunoSEQ multiplex PCR, the repertoire was profiled, and TCRdb retains in-frame clones only, with some absent. The sample lists about 110,000 clones, 70% to 90% occurring once. Sequenced material: peripheral blood, taken from a patient treated with radiotherapy plus ipilimumab. These receptors were collected from a human donor with non-small cell lung cancer that progressed on radiotherapy plus ipilimumab. Some clones in this sample may be carry-over from other donors' samples. Each CDR3 is given with its conserved first and last residue. The order of the fields is D gene, V gene, clone size, J gene, CDR3 DNA, CDR3 protein. The D gene is left open where the match is weak. Rows give clone size only sometimes, using once, few, many, or a class for an expanded clone.

>.|TRBV27|.|TRBJ1-5
TGTGCCAGCAGTCAAGAAGGTTCCTTTGGGCAGCCCCAGCATTTT
CASSQEGSFGQPQHF
>TRBD2|TRBV30|.|TRBJ2-1
TGTGCCTGGAGTCCCGGGACTAGACTTAATGAGCAGTTCTTC
CAWSPGTRLNEQFF
>.|TRBV29-1|.|TRBJ1-1
TGCAGCGTGAGAGGGCCCCAGAGTGAAGCTTTCTTT
CSVRGPQSEAFF
>.|TRBV4-1|.|TRBJ2-3
TGCGCCAGCAGCCAAGGTCCGCCAGGGAAGTCAGATACGCAGTATTTT
CASSQGPPGKSDTQYF
>.|TRBV20-1|.|TRBJ2-3
TGCAGTGCTAGAGTGGCAGATACGCAGTATTTT
CSARVADTQYF
>TRBD1|TRBV7-2|.|TRBJ2-3
TGTGCCAGTTCGGACAGGGGGCGATCGGATACGCAGTATTTT
CASSDRGRSDTQYF
>.|TRBV5-1|.|TRBJ2-5
TGCGCCAGCAGCTTGGTAGCAACTCAAGAGACCCAGTACTTC
CASSLVATQETQYF
>.|TRBV4-3|few|TRBJ1-3
TGCGCCAGCAGCCTCGGACAGCACTCTGGAAACACCATATATTTT
CASSLGQHSGNTIYF
>TRBD2|TRBV7-3|.|TRBJ2-1
TGTGCCAGCAGCAGTCTAGCGGCCTCCTACAATGAGCAGTTCTTC
CASSSLAASYNEQFF
>.|TRBV6-1|.|TRBJ2-7
TGTGCCAGCAGTGACATCAGGTTGAGGGGCTCCTACGAGCAGTACTTC
CASSDIRLRGSYEQYF
>.|TRBV29-1|.|TRBJ2-7
TGCAGCGCCAAGTCCGCGGGGGCAGGGTACGAGCAGTACTTC
CSAKSAGAGYEQYF
>.|TRBV5-6|.|TRBJ1-1
TGTGCCAGCAGCTTGGACAGGGCGTCAGAAGCTTTCTTT
CASSLDRASEAFF
>.|TRBV5-1|.|TRBJ2-7
TGCGCCAGCAATTCCGACGGTTCCTCCTACGAGCAGTACTTC
CASNSDGSSYEQYF
>TRBD2|TRBV4-3|.|TRBJ2-3
TGCGCCAGCAGCCAACAGGGACTAAGCCTTGATACGCAGTATTTT
CASSQQGLSLDTQYF
>TRBD1|TRBV5-1|.|TRBJ2-3
TGCGCCAGCCGGACCCCGTCAGGGGGCGTGAGCACAGATACGCAGTATTTT
CASRTPSGGVSTDTQYF
>TRBD2|TRBV6-1|.|TRBJ2-1
TGTGCCAGCAGTGTTACGACTAGCGGGGGGAGGAATGAGCAGTTCTTC
CASSVTTSGGRNEQFF
>TRBD1|TRBV5-1|once|TRBJ1-3
TGCGCCAGCAGCTCGGGACAGACCTCTGGAAACACCATATATTTT
CASSSGQTSGNTIYF
>.|TRBV5-1|.|TRBJ1-3
TGCGCCAGCAGCTTGATCGGTGCCTCTGGAAACACCATATATTTT
CASSLIGASGNTIYF
>.|TRBV7-2|.|TRBJ1-1
TGTGCCAGCAGCTACCGGACGGGAAACACTGAAGCTTTCTTT
CASSYRTGNTEAFF
>.|TRBV9|.|TRBJ1-3
TGTGCCAGCAGCGTAGGGGGGACAAACACCATATATTTT
CASSVGGTNTIYF
>TRBD1|TRBV5-1|.|TRBJ1-5
TGCGCCAGCAGCCCCACCGGGACAGAAAATCAGCCCCAGCATTTT
CASSPTGTENQPQHF
>.|TRBV27|.|TRBJ1-4
TGTGCCAGCAGTCCGAGACCGGACTGGAGTGAAAAACTGTTTTTT
CASSPRPDWSEKLFF
>.|TRBV6-6|.|TRBJ1-4
TGTGCCAGCCTAAACAGGCCTGTCGATGAAAAACTGTTTTTT
CASLNRPVDEKLFF
>.|TRBV6-6|.|TRBJ2-5
TGTGCCAGCAGCCGGACGGTGGAGACCCAGTACTTC
CASSRTVETQYF
>.|TRBV7-2|.|TRBJ2-7
TGTGCCAGCAGCTTACAGGTCTCCGAGCAGTACTTC
CASSLQVSEQYF
>.|TRBV4-3|.|TRBJ1-4
TGCGCCAGCAGCCAAGACACTCTAGGGAATGAAAAACTGTTTTTT
CASSQDTLGNEKLFF
>.|TRBV7-9|.|TRBJ1-2
TGTGCCAGCAGCCCTGGCTACACCTTC
CASSPGYTF
>TRBD1|TRBV10-3|.|TRBJ1-1
TGTGCCATCAGCCCTTCCCCCTTAAGACAGGGGGAGAGTGAAGCTTTCTTT
CAISPSPLRQGESEAFF
>TRBD1|TRBV7-8|.|TRBJ2-7
TGTGCCAGCAGCCGCCGGGACAGGTCCTACGAGCAGTACTTC
CASSRRDRSYEQYF
>.|TRBV10-3|.|TRBJ2-2
TGTGCCATCAGCCCCCCCCAGGGGTTCAGGAACACCGGGGAGCTGTTTTTT
CAISPPQGFRNTGELFF
>.|TRBV18|.|TRBJ1-6
TGTGCCAGCTCACCCGATCAGGTTTCACCCCTCCACTTT
CASSPDQVSPLHF
>.|TRBV5-4|.|TRBJ1-2
TGTGCCAGCAGCTTGAGTGGGGGTAGTGGCTACACCTTC
CASSLSGGSGYTF
>TRBD2|TRBV7-2|.|TRBJ2-3
TGTGCCAGCAGCCCTAGCGGGGGGCGAGGAGATACGCAGTATTTT
CASSPSGGRGDTQYF
>TRBD1|TRBV6-1|.|TRBJ1-2
TGTGCCAGCAGTGGATGGGACAGGGCCAACTATGGCTACACCTTC
CASSGWDRANYGYTF
>TRBD2|TRBV7-7|.|TRBJ2-5
TGTGCTAGCTCATCGGACGGGGGGGCTGAGGAGACCCAGTACTTC
CASSSDGGAEETQYF
>.|TRBV29-1|.|TRBJ2-3
TGCAGCGTTGTTTCTAGGTCAGATACGCAGTATTTT
CSVVSRSDTQYF
>TRBD2|TRBV27|.|TRBJ2-1
TGTGCCAGCAGTTTGTTAGCGGGGGGACGAAGAAATGAGCAGTTCTTC
CASSLLAGGRRNEQFF
>.|TRBV9|.|TRBJ2-7
TGTGCCAGCAGCGCGGGAGGGGGCAGGGGATACGAGCAGTACTTC
CASSAGGGRGYEQYF
>TRBD1|TRBV18|.|TRBJ2-7
TGTGCCAGCTCACCATACCAAAGACAGGGGTTGTACTTC
CASSPYQRQGLYF
>TRBD2|TRBV4-2|.|TRBJ2-3
TGTGCCAGCAGCCAAGATCTTGGGCTAGCGGGGCATGCTAGCACAGATACGCAGTATTTT
CASSQDLGLAGHASTDTQYF
>TRBD1|TRBV6-1|.|TRBJ2-1
TGTGCCAGCGGTCTGGACAGGGGATCCTACAATGAGCAGTTCTTC
CASGLDRGSYNEQFF
>TRBD2|TRBV6-5|.|TRBJ2-7
TGTGCCAGCAGTTCCCCTCTAGCGGGGTCAAGATACGAGCAGTACTTC
CASSSPLAGSRYEQYF
>.|TRBV9|.|TRBJ1-1
TGTGCCAGCAGCGTAGAGGGGGTGGTGAACACTGAAGCTTTCTTT
CASSVEGVVNTEAFF
>TRBD1|TRBV19|.|TRBJ2-7
TGTGCCAGTAAGCCCGCGGGACAGGGAACCTACGAGCAGTACTTC
CASKPAGQGTYEQYF
>.|TRBV4-3|once|TRBJ2-1
TGCGCCAGCAGCCAAGCATCGGCCACATACACTGAGCAGTTCTTC
CASSQASATYTEQFF
>.|TRBV5-1|.|TRBJ2-5
TGCGCCAGCAGCTTGGAGGGCCGGGAAGGAGAGACCCAGTACTTC
CASSLEGREGETQYF
>.|TRBV13|.|TRBJ1-2
TGTGCCAGCAGCTTAGGTTCAGAGCGTGGCTACACCTTC
CASSLGSERGYTF
>.|TRBV6-5|.|TRBJ2-5
TGTGCCAGCAGCCCCAATAATCCCATAGAGACCCAGTACTTC
CASSPNNPIETQYF